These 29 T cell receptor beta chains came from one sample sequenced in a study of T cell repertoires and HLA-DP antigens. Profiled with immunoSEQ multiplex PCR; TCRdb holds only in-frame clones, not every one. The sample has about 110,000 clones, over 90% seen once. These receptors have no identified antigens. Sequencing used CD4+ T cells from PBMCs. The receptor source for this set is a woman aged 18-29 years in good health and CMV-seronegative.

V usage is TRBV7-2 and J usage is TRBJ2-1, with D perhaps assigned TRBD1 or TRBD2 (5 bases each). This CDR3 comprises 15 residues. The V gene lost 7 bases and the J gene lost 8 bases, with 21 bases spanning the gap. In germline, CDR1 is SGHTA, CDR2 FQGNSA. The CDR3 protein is CASTLEGTPVDEQFF. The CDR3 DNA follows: TGTGCCAGCACTCTCGAGGGGACCCCTGTGGATGAGCAGTTCTTC.

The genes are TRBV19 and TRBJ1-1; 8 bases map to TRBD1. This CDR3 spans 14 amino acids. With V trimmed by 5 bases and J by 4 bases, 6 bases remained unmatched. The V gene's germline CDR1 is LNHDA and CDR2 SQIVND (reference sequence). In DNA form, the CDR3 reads TGTGCCAGTAGTTTAGGACAGGGTGGCACTGAAGCTTTCTTT. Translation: CASSLGQGGTEAFF.

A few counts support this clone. The CDR3 nucleotides read TGTGCCAGCAGCCTCCTACGGACGCCCGATTCACCCCTCCACTTT. Amino acid sequence: CASSLLRTPDSPLHF. This chain links TRBV5-6 with TRBJ1-6; no definite D call. Trimming cost V 4 bases and J 8 bases, with 16 bases left between them. Germline lookup yields CDR1 SGHDT and CDR2 YYEEEE. This CDR3 region has 15 residues.

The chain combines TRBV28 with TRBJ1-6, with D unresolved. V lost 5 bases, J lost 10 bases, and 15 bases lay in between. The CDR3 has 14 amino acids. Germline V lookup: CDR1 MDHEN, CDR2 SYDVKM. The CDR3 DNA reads TGTGCCAGCAGTATCGGACCCGTCGGGTCACCCCTCCACTTT. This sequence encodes CASSIGPVGSPLHF.

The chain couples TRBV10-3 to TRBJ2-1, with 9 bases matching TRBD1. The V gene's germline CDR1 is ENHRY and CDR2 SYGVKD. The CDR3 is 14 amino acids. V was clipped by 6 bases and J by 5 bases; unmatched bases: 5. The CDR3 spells CAISRDRANNEQFF. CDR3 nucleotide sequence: TGTGCCATCAGCAGGGACAGGGCGAACAATGAGCAGTTCTTC.

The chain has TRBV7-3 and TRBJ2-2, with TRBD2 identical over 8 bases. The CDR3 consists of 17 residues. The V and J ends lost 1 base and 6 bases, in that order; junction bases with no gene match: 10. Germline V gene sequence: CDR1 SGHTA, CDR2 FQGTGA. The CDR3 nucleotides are TGTGCCAGCAGCTTAATGACCGGGAGGGCCGCCCCCGGGGAGCTGTTTTTT. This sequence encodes CASSLMTGRAAPGELFF.

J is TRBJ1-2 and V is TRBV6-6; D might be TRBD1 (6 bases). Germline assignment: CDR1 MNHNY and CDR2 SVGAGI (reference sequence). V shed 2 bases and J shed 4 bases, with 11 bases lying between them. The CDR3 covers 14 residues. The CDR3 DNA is TGTGCCAGCAGTTACGGACAGCGGGTCTATGGCTACACCTTC. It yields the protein CASSYGQRVYGYTF.

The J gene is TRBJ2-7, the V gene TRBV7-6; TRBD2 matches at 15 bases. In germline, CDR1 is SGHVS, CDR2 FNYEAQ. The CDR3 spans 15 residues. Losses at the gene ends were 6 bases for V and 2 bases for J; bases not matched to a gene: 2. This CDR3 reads CASSRTSGRAYEQYF. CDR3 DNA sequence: TGTGCCAGCAGTCGGACTAGCGGGAGGGCCTACGAGCAGTACTTC.

CDR3 protein: CASSTGTVCTF. The DNA for the CDR3 is TGTGCCAGCAGTACCGGGACGGTTTGCACCTTC. The J gene is TRBJ1-2, the V gene TRBV6-6; D might be TRBD1 (5 bases). Germline assignment: CDR1 MNHNY and CDR2 SVGAGI (reference sequence). The CDR3 is 11 amino acids. The germline V and J ends were trimmed by 5 bases and 13 bases, with 14 bases remaining between them.

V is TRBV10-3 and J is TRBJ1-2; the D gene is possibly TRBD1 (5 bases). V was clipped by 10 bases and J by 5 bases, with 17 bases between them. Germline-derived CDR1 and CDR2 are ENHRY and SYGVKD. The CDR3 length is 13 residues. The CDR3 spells CATIGGVLYGYTF. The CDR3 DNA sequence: TGTGCCACCATCGGGGGGGTGTTGTATGGCTACACCTTC.

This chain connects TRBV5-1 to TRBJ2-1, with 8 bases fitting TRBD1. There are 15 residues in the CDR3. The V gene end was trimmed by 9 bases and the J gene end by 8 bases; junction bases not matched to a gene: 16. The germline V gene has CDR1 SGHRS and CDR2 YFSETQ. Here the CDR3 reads CATQTRTGIGHEQFF. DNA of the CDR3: TGCGCCACCCAAACCCGGACAGGGATAGGGCATGAGCAGTTCTTC.

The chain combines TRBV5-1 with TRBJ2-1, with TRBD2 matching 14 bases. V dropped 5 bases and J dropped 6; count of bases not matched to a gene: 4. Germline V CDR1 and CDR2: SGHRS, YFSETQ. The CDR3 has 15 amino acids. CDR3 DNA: TGCGCCAGCAGGACGGGACTAGCGGGGGTCAATGAGCAGTTCTTC. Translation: CASRTGLAGVNEQFF.

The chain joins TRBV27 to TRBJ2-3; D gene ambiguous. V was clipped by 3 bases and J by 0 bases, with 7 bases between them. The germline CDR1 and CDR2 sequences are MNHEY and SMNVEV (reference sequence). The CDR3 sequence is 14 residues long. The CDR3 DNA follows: TGTGCCAGCAGTTTCAGCTCTAGCACAGATACGCAGTATTTT. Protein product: CASSFSSSTDTQYF.

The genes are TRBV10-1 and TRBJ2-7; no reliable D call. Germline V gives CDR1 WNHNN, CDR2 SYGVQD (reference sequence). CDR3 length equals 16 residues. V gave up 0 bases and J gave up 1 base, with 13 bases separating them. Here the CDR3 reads CASSESRGLRSYEQYV. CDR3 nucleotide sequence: TGCGCCAGCAGTGAGTCGAGAGGTCTTCGTTCCTACGAGCAGTACGTC.

For the CDR3, the DNA is TGCGCCAGCAGCATAGGGACAGTAACGAACACCGGGGAGCTGTTTTTT. Protein: CASSIGTVTNTGELFF. J is TRBJ2-2 and V is TRBV4-1; 7 bases are shared with TRBD1. Germline CDR1 and CDR2: MGHRA and YSYEKL. The CDR3 consists of 16 residues. V gave up 5 bases and J gave up 0 bases; unmatched junction bases: 6.

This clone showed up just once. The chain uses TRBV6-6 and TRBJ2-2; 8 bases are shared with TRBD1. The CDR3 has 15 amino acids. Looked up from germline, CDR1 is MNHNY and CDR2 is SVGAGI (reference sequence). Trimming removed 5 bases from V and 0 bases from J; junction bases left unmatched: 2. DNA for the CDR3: TGTGCCAGCAGTCGGACAGGGACGAACACCGGGGAGCTGTTTTTT. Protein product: CASSRTGTNTGELFF.

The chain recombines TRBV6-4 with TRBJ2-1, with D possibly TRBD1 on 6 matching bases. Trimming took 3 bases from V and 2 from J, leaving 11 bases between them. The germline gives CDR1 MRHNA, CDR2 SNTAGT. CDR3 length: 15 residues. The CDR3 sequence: CASSDLQGPYNEQFF. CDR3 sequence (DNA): TGTGCCAGCAGTGATCTACAGGGCCCCTACAATGAGCAGTTCTTC.

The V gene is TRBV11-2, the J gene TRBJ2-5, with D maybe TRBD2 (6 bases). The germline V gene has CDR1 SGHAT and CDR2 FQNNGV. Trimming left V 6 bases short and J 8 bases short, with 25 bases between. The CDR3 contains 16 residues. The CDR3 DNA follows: TGTGCCAGCAGGTCAGGCGGGGCGGGATCACCAGCCACCCAGTACTTC. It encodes CASRSGGAGSPATQYF.

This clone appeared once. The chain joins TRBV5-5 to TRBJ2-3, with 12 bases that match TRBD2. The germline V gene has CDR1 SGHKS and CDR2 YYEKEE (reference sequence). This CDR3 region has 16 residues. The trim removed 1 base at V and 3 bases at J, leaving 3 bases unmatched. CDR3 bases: TGTGCCAGCAGCTTGTTTGGGACTAGCGGGACAGATACGCAGTATTTT. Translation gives CASSLFGTSGTDTQYF.

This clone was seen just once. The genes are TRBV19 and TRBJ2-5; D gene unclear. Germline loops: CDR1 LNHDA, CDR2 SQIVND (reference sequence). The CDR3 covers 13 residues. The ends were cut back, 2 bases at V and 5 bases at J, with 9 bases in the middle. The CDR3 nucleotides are TGTGCCAGTAGTATAACAATCGGGGAGACCCAGTACTTC. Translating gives CASSITIGETQYF.

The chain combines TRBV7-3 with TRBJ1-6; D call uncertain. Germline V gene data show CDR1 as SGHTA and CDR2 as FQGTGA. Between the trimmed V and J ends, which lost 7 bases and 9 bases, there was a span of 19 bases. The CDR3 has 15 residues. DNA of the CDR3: TGTGCCAGCACCCAGACGGGAGGCCGAGGTTCACCCCTCCACTTT. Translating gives CASTQTGGRGSPLHF.

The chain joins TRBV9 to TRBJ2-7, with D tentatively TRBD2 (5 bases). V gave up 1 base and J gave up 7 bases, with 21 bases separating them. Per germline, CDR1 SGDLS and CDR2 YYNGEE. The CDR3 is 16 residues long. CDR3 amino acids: CASSVNEGFLLEEQYF. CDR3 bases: TGTGCCAGCAGCGTAAATGAGGGATTCCTCCTCGAGGAGCAGTACTTC.

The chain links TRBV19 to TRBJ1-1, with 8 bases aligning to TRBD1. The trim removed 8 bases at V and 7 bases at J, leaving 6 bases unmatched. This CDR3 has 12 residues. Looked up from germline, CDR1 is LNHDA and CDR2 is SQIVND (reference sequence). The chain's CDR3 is CASADREVEAFF. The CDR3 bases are TGTGCCAGTGCGGACAGGGAAGTTGAAGCTTTCTTT.

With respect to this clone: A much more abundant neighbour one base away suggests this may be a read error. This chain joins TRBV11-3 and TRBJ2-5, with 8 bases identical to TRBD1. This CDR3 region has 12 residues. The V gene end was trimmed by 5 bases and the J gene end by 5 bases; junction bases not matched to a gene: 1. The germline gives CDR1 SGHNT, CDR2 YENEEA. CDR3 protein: CASSRTGETQYF. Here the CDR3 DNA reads TGTGCCAGCAGCCGGACAGGGGAGACCCAGTACTTC.

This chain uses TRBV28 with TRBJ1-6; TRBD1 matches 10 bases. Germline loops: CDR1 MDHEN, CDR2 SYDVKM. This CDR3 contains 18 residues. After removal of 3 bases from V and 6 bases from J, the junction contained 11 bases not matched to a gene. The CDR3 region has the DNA TGTGCCAGCAGTTTCCCTACACGGACAGGGGGATCTAATTCACCCCTCCACTTT. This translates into CASSFPTRTGGSNSPLHF.

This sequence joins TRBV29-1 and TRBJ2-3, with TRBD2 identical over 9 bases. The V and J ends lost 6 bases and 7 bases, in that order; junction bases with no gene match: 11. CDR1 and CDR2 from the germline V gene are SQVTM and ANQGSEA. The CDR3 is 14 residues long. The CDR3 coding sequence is TGCAGCGTCGAGGAGGCGGGAGGGCCCCATACGCAGTATTTT. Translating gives CSVEEAGGPHTQYF.

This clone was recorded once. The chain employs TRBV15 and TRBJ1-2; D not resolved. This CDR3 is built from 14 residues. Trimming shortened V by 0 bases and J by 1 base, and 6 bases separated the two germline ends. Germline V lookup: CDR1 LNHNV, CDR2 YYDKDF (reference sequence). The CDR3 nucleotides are TGTGCCACCAGCAGAGATCCTGGTAACTATGGCTACACCTTC. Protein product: CATSRDPGNYGYTF.

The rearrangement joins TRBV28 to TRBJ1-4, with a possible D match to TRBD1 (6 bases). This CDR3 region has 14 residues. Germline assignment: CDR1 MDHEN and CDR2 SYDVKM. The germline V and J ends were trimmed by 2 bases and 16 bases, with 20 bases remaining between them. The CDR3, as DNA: TGTGCCAGCAGTTTAATAACAGGGAGCTCCCCCGCGTTTTTT. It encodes CASSLITGSSPAFF.

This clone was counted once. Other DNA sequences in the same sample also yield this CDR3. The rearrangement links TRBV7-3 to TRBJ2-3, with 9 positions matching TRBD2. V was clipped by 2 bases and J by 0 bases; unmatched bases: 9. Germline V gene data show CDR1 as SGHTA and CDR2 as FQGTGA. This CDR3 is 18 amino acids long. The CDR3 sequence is CASSLRGSGGESTDTQYF. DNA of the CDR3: TGTGCCAGCAGCTTACGGGGTAGCGGGGGTGAAAGCACAGATACGCAGTATTTT.